This passage covers 27 T cell receptor beta chains from one sample sequenced in a study of graft-versus-host responses after intestinal transplantation. The assay was immunoSEQ multiplex PCR, and TCRdb's table has in-frame clones only and misses some. The repertoire includes 90,000 to 120,000 clones, over 80% of them detected once, and 0.6% to 0.8% sits in the top ten. These receptors have no known antigen. The sample consisted of unstimulated CD4+ T cells sorted from spleen or lymph node cells, taken before transplant. The receptor set was obtained from a human donor who was the organ donor for an intestinal transplant.

The V and J genes are TRBV11-1 and TRBJ2-1; D unclear. CDR1 SGHAT and CDR2 FQDESV come from the germline V gene (reference sequence). The V end lost 5 bases, the J end lost 8 bases, and 7 bases lay between the germline ends. The CDR3 runs to 11 residues. CDR3 protein: CASSHGHEQFF. The CDR3 DNA sequence: TGTGCCAGCAGCCACGGGCATGAGCAGTTCTTC.

The rearrangement uses TRBV6-5 and TRBJ2-7, with D hard to call. Germline V gives CDR1 MNHEY, CDR2 SVGAGI. This CDR3 has 13 residues. The ends were cut back, 5 bases at V and 0 bases at J, with 8 bases in the middle. The CDR3 reads CASSQYSSYEQYF. The CDR3 DNA follows: TGTGCCAGCAGTCAGTATAGCTCCTACGAGCAGTACTTC.

This chain connects TRBV7-2 to TRBJ1-1; no clear D gene. Trimming cost V 2 bases and J 0 bases, with 7 bases left between them. This CDR3 contains 14 residues. From germline, CDR1 is SGHTA and CDR2 FQGNSA. The CDR3 coding sequence is TGTGCCAGCAGCTTAATCAGTGTGAACACTGAAGCTTTCTTT. Protein product: CASSLISVNTEAFF.

The chain couples TRBV5-4 to TRBJ1-4, with D possibly TRBD1 on 6 matching bases. Trimming cost V 1 base and J 7 bases, with 11 bases left between them. This CDR3 has 14 residues. Germline-derived CDR1 and CDR2 are SGHNT and YYREEE (reference sequence). The CDR3 spells CASSLTGRSEKLFF. The CDR3 coding sequence is TGTGCCAGCAGCTTGACAGGGAGGAGTGAAAAACTGTTTTTT. Using reference TRBV5-4 and TRBJ1-4 for the parts outside the CDR3, the full variable domain is ETGVTQSPTHLIKTRGQQVTLRCSSQSGHNTVSWYQQALGQGPQFIFQYYREEENGRGNFPPRFSGLQFPNYSSELNVNALELDDSALYLCASSLTGRSEKLFFGSGTQLSVL.

This chain joins TRBV5-4 and TRBJ2-5; the match to TRBD1 covers 9 bases. The germline V gene has CDR1 SGHNT and CDR2 YYREEE (reference sequence). The CDR3 spans 14 residues. V was pared by 4 bases and J by 4 bases, with 5 bases of the junction left unmatched. CDR3 loop: CASSVDRGGETQYF. CDR3 nucleotides: TGTGCCAGCAGCGTGGACAGGGGAGGAGAGACCCAGTACTTC.

This clone appeared a single time. V is TRBV11-2 and J is TRBJ1-4; no reliable D call. V lost 3 bases, J lost 8 bases, and 16 bases lay in between. Germline CDR1 is SGHAT and CDR2 is FQNNGV. The CDR3 is made up of 15 amino acids. The CDR3 sequence is CASSLSLLRGEKLFF. Here the CDR3 DNA reads TGTGCCAGCAGCTTGTCTCTACTCCGAGGGGAAAAACTGTTTTTT.

To note about this clone: This likely comes from a read error, as the CDR3 has no conserved phenylalanine or tryptophan at its end. This chain joins TRBV7-8 and TRBJ1-1; 11 bases map to TRBD1. V was clipped by 5 bases and J by 6 bases; unmatched bases: 2. CDR1 and CDR2 (germline): SGHVS, FQNEAQ. This CDR3 spans 13 amino acids. DNA of the CDR3: TGTGCCAGCAGCCCGGACAGGGGGCCTGAAGCTTTCCTT. Translation gives CASSPDRGPEAFL.

This rearrangement joins TRBV30 to TRBJ2-3; 10 nucleotides align to TRBD2. V was clipped by 0 bases and J by 0 bases; unmatched bases: 21. Germline V gene data show CDR1 as GTSNPN and CDR2 as SVGIG (reference sequence). The CDR3 is made up of 22 amino acids. The chain's CDR3 is CAWSVRLRVAGGKITSTDTQYF. CDR3 coding DNA: TGTGCCTGGAGTGTACGGTTGAGGGTAGCGGGAGGCAAAATAACTAGCACAGATACGCAGTATTTT.

The J gene is TRBJ2-6, the V gene TRBV19; a weak D match, TRBD2 (6 bases). In germline, CDR1 is LNHDA, CDR2 SQIVND (reference sequence). The CDR3 consists of 15 residues. V dropped 7 bases and J dropped 2 bases, with 12 bases sitting between them. The CDR3: CASIPSGAGANVLTF. The CDR3 nucleotides read TGTGCCAGTATCCCCTCGGGGGCTGGGGCCAACGTCCTGACTTTC.

As regards this clone: Other DNA sequences in the sample encode the same CDR3. This chain uses TRBV27 with TRBJ2-3, with 7 bases identical to TRBD2. V shed 5 bases and J 5 bases; nucleotides not matched to a gene: 10. CDR3 size: 15 residues. The germline CDR1 and CDR2 sequences are MNHEY and SMNVEV (reference sequence). The CDR3 spells CASSLSASGGDTQYF. CDR3 coding DNA: TGTGCCAGCAGTCTAAGTGCTAGCGGTGGAGATACGCAGTATTTT.

Notes on this clone: Distinct nucleotide sequences in the sample also encode this CDR3. The chain carries TRBV6-4 and TRBJ2-3, with D perhaps given as TRBD1 or TRBD2 (7 bases each). Trimming pared 2 bases from V and 5 bases from J, leaving 17 bases between. Germline V gene lookup returns CDR1 MRHNA and CDR2 SNTAGT. The CDR3 is made up of 16 amino acids. The CDR3 reads CASSDGPQGGLDTQYF. The CDR3 nucleotides are TGTGCCAGCAGTGACGGGCCGCAGGGGGGGTTAGATACGCAGTATTTT.

This chain links TRBV21-1 with TRBJ1-6. TRBV21-1 is annotated as a pseudogene. The length of the CDR3 is 17 residues. CDR3 loop: CASSKHTPMGNNSPLHF. The CDR3 DNA is TGTGCCAGCAGCAAACACACCCCTATGGGGAATAATTCACCCCTCCACTTT.

The chain recombines TRBV9 with TRBJ2-3, with D uncertain. Germline CDR1 reads SGDLS; CDR2 reads YYNGEE. The ends were cut back, 4 bases at V and 3 bases at J, with 15 bases in the middle. The CDR3 runs 15 residues. CDR3 DNA sequence: TGTGCCAGCAGCTTCGGCTACTTGTCAACAGATACGCAGTATTTT. Translated, it gives CASSFGYLSTDTQYF.

The gene calls are TRBV5-1 and TRBJ2-5; D remains unclear. There are 15 residues in the CDR3. Trimming pared 0 bases from V and 3 bases from J, leaving 12 bases between. Germline V gene lookup returns CDR1 SGHRS and CDR2 YFSETQ. The CDR3 loop is CASSLASGSKETQYF. The CDR3, as DNA: TGCGCCAGCAGCTTGGCCTCAGGCTCGAAAGAGACCCAGTACTTC.

J is TRBJ1-4 and V is TRBV5-6; the match to TRBD1 covers 10 bases. In germline, CDR1 is SGHDT, CDR2 YYEEEE. The CDR3 has 14 amino acids. V dropped 4 bases and J dropped 8; count of bases not matched to a gene: 5. The CDR3 DNA sequence: TGTGCCAGCAGCGGGACAGGGGTTGGCGAAAAACTGTTTTTT. Its protein product is CASSGTGVGEKLFF.

With regard to this clone: This CDR3 is also generated by other DNA sequences in the sample. V usage is TRBV7-9 and J usage is TRBJ1-4; the D gene is possibly TRBD1 (6 bases). Germline-derived CDR1 and CDR2 are SEHNR and FQNEAQ (reference sequence). The CDR3 has 15 amino acids. Between the trimmed V and J ends, which lost 5 bases and 0 bases, there was a span of 10 bases. CDR3 bases: TGTGCCAGCAGCCTACAGGGTGCAACTAATGAAAAACTGTTTTTT. Protein: CASSLQGATNEKLFF. Using reference TRBV7-9 and TRBJ1-4 for the parts outside the CDR3, the full variable domain is DTGVSQNPRHKITKRGQNVTFRCDPISEHNRLYWYRQTLGQGPEFLTYFQNEAQLEKSRLLSDRFSAERPKGSFSTLEIQRTEQGDSAMYLCASSLQGATNEKLFFGSGTQLSVL.

DNA of the CDR3: TGTGCCAGCAGCTTGCGGGGGGGCACAGATACGCAGTATTTT. It codes for CASSLRGGTDTQYF. The chain employs TRBV5-6 and TRBJ2-3; 7 bases map to TRBD2. This CDR3 contains 14 residues. V trimming: 1 base; J trimming: 1 base; junction bases outside the gene matches: 0. Germline V gene sequence: CDR1 SGHDT, CDR2 YYEEEE.

The chain joins TRBV7-9 to TRBJ2-2, with a possible D match to TRBD1 (5 bases). Trimming removed 5 bases from V and 6 bases from J, with 25 bases in between. The CDR3 spans 18 residues. Germline values: CDR1 SEHNR, CDR2 FQNEAQ (reference sequence). The CDR3 loop is CASSPYQRGMISAGELFF. The CDR3 bases are TGTGCCAGCAGCCCCTACCAAAGGGGAATGATAAGTGCCGGGGAGCTGTTTTTT.

This sequence joins TRBV5-1 and TRBJ2-1; 9 nucleotides agree with TRBD2. The CDR3 contains 15 residues. Germline CDR1 reads SGHRS; CDR2 reads YFSETQ. J lost 9 bases, V lost 0 bases, and 7 bases had no gene match. Here the CDR3 DNA reads TGCGCCAGCAGCTTGGTGGCGGGAGGGCCGGGTGAGCAGTTCTTC. Encoded protein: CASSLVAGGPGEQFF.

This chain's CDR3 is CASRMNTGELFF. Here the CDR3 DNA reads TGTGCCAGCCGGATGAACACCGGGGAGCTGTTTTTT. The chain combines TRBV6-1 with TRBJ2-2; D remains unclear. The CDR3 is 12 amino acids. Germline lookup yields CDR1 MNHNS and CDR2 SASEGT. The ends were cut back, 8 bases at V and 1 base at J, with 5 bases in the middle.

V usage is TRBV6-1 and J usage is TRBJ1-3, with D perhaps matching TRBD1 (5 bases). Germline-derived CDR1 and CDR2 are MNHNS and SASEGT. V was clipped by 5 bases and J by 1 base, with 9 bases between them. The CDR3 has 14 residues. DNA for the CDR3: TGTGCCAGCAGTTTTTCAGGGTCTGGAAACACCATATATTTT. It yields the protein CASSFSGSGNTIYF.

V gene TRBV7-3 combines with J gene TRBJ2-3, with 15 bases fitting TRBD2. V dropped 1 base and J dropped 0; count of bases not matched to a gene: 5. CDR3 length: 19 amino acids. CDR1 and CDR2 from the germline V gene are SGHTA and FQGTGA. This CDR3 is CASSLSRTSGGASTDTQYF. DNA of the CDR3: TGTGCCAGCAGCTTAAGCCGGACTAGCGGGGGGGCCAGCACAGATACGCAGTATTTT.

A single count supports this clone. Here the CDR3 DNA reads TGCGCCAGCAGCTTGGGACCAGCTCTCAATGAGCAGTTCTTC. Amino acids: CASSLGPALNEQFF. J is TRBJ2-1 and V is TRBV5-1; D not certain. The CDR3 runs to 14 residues. The germline V gene encodes CDR1 SGHRS and CDR2 YFSETQ. Deletions cut 0 bases from V and 6 bases from J, with 10 bases between.

V gene TRBV28 combines with J gene TRBJ1-3; D is perhaps TRBD1 (5 bases). Germline V gene data show CDR1 as MDHEN and CDR2 as SYDVKM. The V and J ends lost 6 bases and 4 bases respectively, with 22 bases between them. The CDR3 totals 17 residues. CDR3 amino acids: CASSPASGGRGGNTIYF. CDR3 nucleotides: TGTGCCAGCAGCCCCGCAAGTGGGGGGAGAGGGGGAAACACCATATATTTT.

This chain joins TRBV19 and TRBJ2-2; possible D gene TRBD2, 6 bases. The germline gives CDR1 LNHDA, CDR2 SQIVND (reference sequence). V lost 10 bases and J 2 bases, leaving 17 bases between the germline ends. The CDR3 is 15 residues long. The CDR3 reads CATWRRDPNTGELFF. CDR3 coding DNA: TGTGCCACCTGGCGGAGGGACCCAAACACCGGGGAGCTGTTTTTT.

V is TRBV6-1 and J is TRBJ2-1; 8 nucleotides align to TRBD1. V was pared by 6 bases and J by 6 bases, with 10 bases of the junction left unmatched. Germline loops: CDR1 MNHNS, CDR2 SASEGT. This CDR3 contains 15 residues. The CDR3 loop is CASRRGQGGVNEQFF. CDR3 nucleotide sequence: TGTGCCAGCAGACGCGGACAGGGTGGAGTCAATGAGCAGTTCTTC.

The chain carries TRBV7-6 and TRBJ1-5; possibly TRBD1 for D (5 bases). Germline V gene data show CDR1 as SGHVS and CDR2 as FNYEAQ. This CDR3 has 15 amino acids. Trimming cost V 1 base and J 4 bases, with 11 bases left between them. The CDR3 loop is CASSLGPGGNQPQHF. The CDR3 DNA reads as TGTGCCAGCAGCTTAGGACCGGGGGGTAATCAGCCCCAGCATTTT.